Below are 30 T cell receptor beta chains sequenced from a single sample in a study of blood T cell repertoires in COVID-19. The table came from immunoSEQ multiplex PCR; TCRdb's copy has only in-frame clones and leaves some out. The sample carries under 70,000 clones, less than 85% recorded once. Sample: peripheral blood. These receptors were taken from a man aged 55 to 69 with acute or convalescent COVID-19.

The chain joins TRBV18 to TRBJ2-2; TRBD1 is a possible D gene (6 bases). The CDR3 has 13 amino acids. Germline CDR1 is KGHSH and CDR2 is LQKENI. V dropped 5 bases and J dropped 7 bases, with 11 bases sitting between them. The CDR3 DNA reads TGTGCCAGCTCAAACAGGGCTGGCGGGGAGCTGTTTTTT. Its translation is CASSNRAGGELFF.

The genes are TRBV5-8 and TRBJ1-5, with D perhaps TRBD1 (5 bases). The germline V gene encodes CDR1 SGHTS and CDR2 YDEGEE. V gave up 4 bases and J gave up 2 bases, with 10 bases separating them. The CDR3 is 14 residues long. CDR3 sequence reads: CASSRRGGNQPQHF. As DNA, the CDR3 is TGTGCCAGCAGCCGGAGGGGTGGCAATCAGCCCCAGCATTTT.

The V and J genes are TRBV7-6 and TRBJ2-7, with 7 bases lining up with TRBD2. This CDR3 is built from 15 residues. Germline-derived CDR1 and CDR2 are SGHVS and FNYEAQ. V trimming: 5 bases; J trimming: 1 base; junction bases outside the gene matches: 8. The CDR3 region is CASSPWASGSYEQYF. The DNA of the CDR3 is TGTGCCAGCAGCCCCTGGGCTAGCGGATCCTACGAGCAGTACTTC.

This clone was counted only a few times. The junction shows a germline mismatch at one end, possibly a read error. This chain links TRBV19 with TRBJ1-6; D not resolved. Per the germline V gene, CDR1 is LNHDA and CDR2 is SQIVND (reference sequence). This CDR3 comprises 15 residues. The CDR3 bases are TGTGCCAGTAGTAGCGACGGTGGAGCAAATTCGCCCCTCCACTTT. Its translation: CASSSDGGANSPLHF.

The chain employs TRBV19 and TRBJ2-1, with 8 bases aligning to TRBD2. The CDR3 length is 15 residues. The V gene's germline CDR1 is LNHDA and CDR2 SQIVND (reference sequence). The V gene end was trimmed by 2 bases and the J gene end by 4 bases; junction bases not matched to a gene: 4. The CDR3 nucleotides read TGTGCCAGTAGTATACGGCTAGCGGGTTACAATGAGCAGTTCTTC. As protein: CASSIRLAGYNEQFF.

V is TRBV5-1 and J is TRBJ1-6, with 9 bases identical to TRBD1. V shed 4 bases and J 8 bases; nucleotides not matched to a gene: 10. CDR1 is SGHRS and CDR2 is YFSETQ in the germline V gene. The CDR3 has 16 amino acids. DNA for the CDR3: TGCGCCAGCAGCGGGTCCCCGGGACAGGGTCATTCACCCCTCCACTTT. As protein: CASSGSPGQGHSPLHF.

The chain has TRBV27 and TRBJ1-6; D is possibly TRBD1 (6 bases). CDR1 and CDR2 (germline): MNHEY, SMNVEV (reference sequence). The CDR3 is made up of 16 amino acids. The germline V and J ends were trimmed by 9 bases and 2 bases, with 17 bases remaining between them. The CDR3 loop reads CARDGGGATYNSPLHF. The CDR3 nucleotides read TGTGCCAGAGATGGGGGGGGCGCGACCTATAATTCACCCCTCCACTTT.

V is TRBV7-2 and J is TRBJ2-7; a possible D gene is TRBD1 (6 bases). The length of the CDR3 is 13 residues. Germline V CDR1 and CDR2: SGHTA, FQGNSA. The germline V and J ends were trimmed by 6 bases and 3 bases, with 12 bases remaining between them. As DNA, the CDR3 is TGTGCCAGCAGTTTTGACAGGTTCTACGAGCAGTACTTC. This translates into CASSFDRFYEQYF.

In its sample, this clone was seen once. The V gene is TRBV11-3, the J gene TRBJ2-3, with TRBD1 matching over 8 bases. CDR3 size: 18 residues. The V and J ends lost 6 bases and 3 bases, in that order; junction bases with no gene match: 17. Germline V gives CDR1 SGHNT, CDR2 YENEEA. This chain's CDR3 is CASSSGGGGAYFTDTQYF. In nucleotides, the CDR3 is TGTGCCAGCAGTTCAGGGGGCGGTGGGGCTTATTTTACAGATACGCAGTATTTT.

The chain is built from TRBV7-2 and TRBJ1-1; no clear D. The CDR3 sequence is 13 residues long. Trimming removed 7 bases from V and 4 bases from J, with 13 bases in between. From germline, CDR1 is SGHTA and CDR2 FQGNSA. The CDR3 DNA reads TGTGCCAGCACTCAGTCGGGGAGCACTGAAGCTTTCTTT. Translating it yields CASTQSGSTEAFF.

CDR3 in DNA: TGTGCCAGCAGACCCAGACAGGGCGACGGCTACACCTTC. Its protein is CASRPRQGDGYTF. V gene TRBV6-5 combines with J gene TRBJ1-2, with 7 bases that match TRBD1. The trim removed 6 bases at V and 8 bases at J, leaving 9 bases unmatched. The CDR3 contains 13 residues. Germline CDR1 and CDR2: MNHEY and SVGAGI.

By sample fraction, this clone is medium-sized. The chain combines TRBV15 with TRBJ2-5; D remains unclear. V was shortened by 5 bases and J by 5 bases, with 12 bases between the two germline ends. This CDR3 comprises 13 residues. Germline lookup yields CDR1 LNHNV and CDR2 YYDKDF (reference sequence). The CDR3 DNA is TGTGCCACCAGCCCCCCGCGGTATGAGACCCAGTACTTC. Translating gives CATSPPRYETQYF.

The rearrangement uses TRBV6-5 and TRBJ1-1; D remains ambiguous. CDR1 and CDR2 (germline): MNHEY, SVGAGI. V lost 0 bases to trimming and J lost 5 bases, with 13 bases between them. The CDR3 has 15 residues. CDR3 protein: CASSYSGRWETEAFF. CDR3 DNA: TGTGCCAGCAGTTACTCGGGCAGGTGGGAGACTGAAGCTTTCTTT.

The chain links TRBV10-1 to TRBJ2-1; the match to TRBD2 covers 8 bases. In germline, CDR1 is WNHNN, CDR2 SYGVQD (reference sequence). The CDR3 loop spans 13 amino acids. With 0 bases clipped from V and 8 bases from J, the junction kept 0 bases outside the gene matches. The CDR3 sequence: CASSESLADEQFF. The CDR3 DNA reads as TGCGCCAGCAGTGAGTCACTAGCGGATGAGCAGTTCTTC.

The chain uses TRBV7-9 and TRBJ2-1; 9 nucleotides align to TRBD1. Germline CDR1 reads SEHNR; CDR2 reads FQNEAQ (reference sequence). This CDR3 comprises 14 residues. J lost 8 bases, V lost 2 bases, and 4 bases had no gene match. The CDR3 DNA reads as TGTGCCAGCAGCTTATCGGACAGGGGACATGAGCAGTTCTTC. Protein sequence: CASSLSDRGHEQFF.

The rearrangement links TRBV6-1 to TRBJ1-5, with D possibly being TRBD1 (5 bases). Germline lookup yields CDR1 MNHNS and CDR2 SASEGT. The CDR3 consists of 16 residues. V gave up 2 bases and J gave up 1 base, with 12 bases separating them. The CDR3 coding sequence is TGTGCCAGCAGTGAATACTTTAGACAGAGCAATCAGCCCCAGCATTTT. It yields the protein CASSEYFRQSNQPQHF.

This clone is a singleton in its sample. The gene calls are TRBV4-1 and TRBJ1-6; no firm D call. In germline, CDR1 is MGHRA, CDR2 YSYEKL. The CDR3 is 12 residues long. The V end was cut by 1 base, the J end by 10 bases, with 5 bases between. The CDR3 DNA is TGCGCCAGCAGCCAAGGAGTGTCACCCCTCCACTTT. Protein: CASSQGVSPLHF.

The chain couples TRBV5-1 to TRBJ1-6; D uncertain. V was trimmed by 4 bases and J by 9 bases, leaving 20 bases between them. CDR1 is SGHRS and CDR2 is YFSETQ in the germline V gene. The length of the CDR3 is 16 residues. Here the CDR3 DNA reads TGCGCCAGCAGCCGCCTGAGTGAGGGCAGAGGTTCACCCCTCCACTTT. Protein sequence: CASSRLSEGRGSPLHF. Full variable domain (missing parts from reference TRBV5-1 and TRBJ1-6): KAGVTQTPRYLIKTRGQQVTLSCSPISGHRSVSWYQQTPGQGLQFLFEYFSETQRNKGNFPGRFSGRQFSNSRSEMNVSTLELGDSALYLCASSRLSEGRGSPLHFGNGTRLTVT.

This chain uses TRBV30 with TRBJ2-5; TRBD1 aligns across 9 bases. Trimming took 4 bases from V and 4 from J; bases not matched to a gene: 10. Germline V lookup: CDR1 GTSNPN, CDR2 SVGIG (reference sequence). This CDR3 contains 15 residues. Written as DNA, the CDR3 is TGTGCCTGGACCTCCCCAACAGGGGGCCGAGAGACCCAGTACTTC. Its translation: CAWTSPTGGRETQYF.

This clone came up many times. The rearrangement uses TRBV30 and TRBJ2-6, with D perhaps matching TRBD2 (5 bases). CDR1 and CDR2 from the germline V gene are GTSNPN and SVGIG (reference sequence). This CDR3 contains 14 residues. V lost 4 bases, J lost 4 bases, and 11 bases lay in between. CDR3 sequence reads: CAWTILGGANVLTF. The CDR3 region has the DNA TGTGCCTGGACTATACTAGGAGGGGCCAACGTCCTGACTTTC.

The CDR3 is CASRWTSGSRTGELFF. The CDR3 nucleotides are TGTGCCAGCAGGTGGACTAGCGGGAGCAGGACCGGGGAGCTGTTTTTT. The rearrangement uses TRBV7-9 and TRBJ2-2; 13 nucleotides align to TRBD2. This CDR3 region has 16 residues. With 6 bases clipped from V and 5 bases from J, the junction kept 6 bases outside the gene matches. Looked up from germline, CDR1 is SEHNR and CDR2 is FQNEAQ (reference sequence).

This rearrangement joins TRBV2 to TRBJ2-7, with no clear D. This CDR3 has 13 amino acids. Germline lookup yields CDR1 SNHLY and CDR2 FYNNEI. The V end lost 4 bases, the J end lost 3 bases, and 10 bases lay between the germline ends. The CDR3 bases are TGTGCCAGCAGTGTCGTTCCTAACTACGAGCAGTACTTC. Residues: CASSVVPNYEQYF.

The V and J genes are TRBV3-1 (or the pseudogene TRBV3-2) and TRBJ2-5, with a possible D match to TRBD2 (5 bases). Trimming took off 0 bases at V and 0 bases at J, with 11 bases between the two ends. Looked up from germline, CDR1 is LGHDT and CDR2 is YNNKEL (reference sequence). This CDR3 comprises 16 residues. This CDR3 reads CASSQDPGEYQETQYF. DNA of the CDR3: TGTGCCAGCAGCCAAGATCCCGGGGAGTACCAAGAGACCCAGTACTTC.

V gene TRBV24-1 combines with J gene TRBJ1-1, with 9 bases aligning to TRBD1. Trimming at V came to 7 bases and at J to 0 bases, leaving 2 bases not matched to a gene. The germline V gene has CDR1 KGHDR and CDR2 SFDVKD. The CDR3 loop spans 14 amino acids. The CDR3 region has the DNA TGTGCCACCAGACAGGGGGCTATGAACACTGAAGCTTTCTTT. Amino acids: CATRQGAMNTEAFF.

V usage is TRBV4-1 and J usage is TRBJ1-1, with D tentatively TRBD1 (6 bases). Trimming took off 1 base at V and 4 bases at J, with 13 bases between the two ends. Germline loops: CDR1 MGHRA, CDR2 YSYEKL. This CDR3 has 15 amino acids. The CDR3 reads CASSQGQVGVTEAFF. The CDR3 DNA is TGCGCCAGCAGCCAAGGACAGGTTGGCGTCACTGAAGCTTTCTTT.

The V gene is TRBV12-5, the J gene TRBJ2-3, with 10 bases identical to TRBD2. There are 15 residues in the CDR3. Germline V lookup: CDR1 LGHNT, CDR2 FRNRAP. Trimming at V came to 5 bases and at J to 1 base, leaving 3 bases not matched to a gene. The CDR3 nucleotides are TGTGCTAGTGGTCCGGGGACTAGCGGCACAGATACGCAGTATTTT. It codes for CASGPGTSGTDTQYF.

The rearrangement uses TRBV9 and TRBJ2-7; 8 nucleotides match TRBD2. After removal of 4 bases from V and 2 bases from J, the junction contained 8 bases not matched to a gene. Germline V lookup: CDR1 SGDLS, CDR2 YYNGEE. This CDR3 is 15 amino acids long. In DNA, the CDR3 is TGTGCCAGCAGCCTCACGGGGGGGAACGCCTACGAGCAGTACTTC. Its protein is CASSLTGGNAYEQYF.

This clone was recorded a few times. The chain links TRBV3-1 (or the pseudogene TRBV3-2) to TRBJ2-4; D uncertain. This CDR3 spans 16 amino acids. Trimming left V 0 bases short and J 1 base short, with 10 bases between. Germline-derived CDR1 and CDR2 are LGHDT and YNNKEL (reference sequence). This CDR3 reads CASSQDHLGAKNIQYF. As DNA, the CDR3 is TGTGCCAGCAGCCAAGACCACCTCGGGGCCAAAAACATTCAGTACTTC.

The chain couples TRBV19 to TRBJ2-3; a possible D gene is TRBD2 (6 bases). V lost 6 bases and J lost 5, with 15 bases in between. CDR1 is LNHDA, CDR2 SQIVND, per germline (reference sequence). This CDR3 is built from 14 residues. The CDR3 region has the DNA TGTGCCAGTAGGACCAGGGCCGGGGGAGATACGCAGTATTTT. Protein sequence: CASRTRAGGDTQYF.

V is TRBV3-1 (or the pseudogene TRBV3-2) and J is TRBJ2-3; 7 bases align to TRBD1. Germline loops: CDR1 LGHDT, CDR2 YNNKEL (reference sequence). The CDR3 contains 16 residues. After removal of 4 bases from V and 0 bases from J, the junction contained 7 bases not matched to a gene. CDR3 amino acids: CASSRPGQTSTDTQYF. The CDR3, as DNA: TGTGCCAGCAGCCGACCGGGACAGACTAGCACAGATACGCAGTATTTT.